These 17 T cell receptor beta chains originate from one sample sequenced in a study of CD8 T cells in ankylosing spondylitis. Study-level findings and limits: Characteristic of ankylosing spondylitis blood, it appeared, was a TCR beta motif comprising 7 to 9 highly homologous variants.

Their antigens remain unidentified. MiXCR, applied by TCRdb to the 5' RACE reads, yields one record per CDR3 protein. In the table there are roughly 700,000 distinct CDR3 sequences, 15% to 20% of which are singletons. What was sequenced was blood, either unsorted or a sorted T cell fraction (not recorded which). All receptors derive from a male donor with ankylosing spondylitis.

The chain is built from TRBV5-5 and TRBJ1-2, with 7 bases matching TRBD1. The junction had 6 bases not matched to a gene; V was cut back by 0 bases and J by 7 bases. Germline CDR1 SGHKS, CDR2 YYEKEE (reference sequence). The CDR3 contains 14 residues. CDR3 amino acids: CASSLGQGFGGYTF. The CDR3 nucleotides are TGTGCCAGCAGCTTGGGACAGGGCTTCGGTGGCTACACCTTC.

With respect to this clonotype: One end of the junction varies from germline; a read error may be responsible. The genes are TRBV11-1 and TRBJ2-7; 8 nucleotides line up with TRBD1. CDR3 length equals 20 residues. The germline gives CDR1 SGHAT, CDR2 FQDESV (reference sequence). The CDR3 nucleotides are TGTGCCATCAGCTTAGCGTTGGTGGACAGGGATTCATACCTCTCCTACGAGCAGTACTTC. Protein: CAISLALVDRDSYLSYEQYF.

This clonotype was seen repeatedly, ten times or more. This chain joins TRBV29-1 and TRBJ1-1; no firm D call. V was trimmed by 3 bases and J by 1 base, leaving 6 bases between them. This CDR3 spans 12 amino acids. Germline loops: CDR1 SQVTM, CDR2 ANQGSEA. The CDR3 DNA is TGCAGCGTTGAGCGTGGGAACACTGAAGCTTTCTTT. Amino acid sequence: CSVERGNTEAFF.

This clonotype has only a few counts. The CDR3 reads CASTETSGTIYNEQFF. The CDR3 coding sequence is TGCGCCAGCACCGAGACTAGCGGGACAATCTACAATGAGCAGTTCTTC. The chain uses TRBV5-1 and TRBJ2-1; 11 bases align to TRBD2. V lost 6 bases, J lost 3 bases, and 8 bases stayed unmatched. Per germline, CDR1 SGHRS and CDR2 YFSETQ. This CDR3 is built from 16 residues.

The chain carries TRBV21-1 and TRBJ2-5; TRBD2 was called by the table and not checked on the DNA. TRBV21-1 is termed a pseudogene. This CDR3 comprises 16 residues. The CDR3 loop reads CASSISSGKGPETQYF. The CDR3 bases are TGTGCCAGCAGCATCTCTAGCGGGAAGGGGCCAGAGACCCAGTACTTC.

The chain employs TRBV6-5 and TRBJ2-7; tentatively, D is TRBD2 (5 bases). The CDR3 has 14 amino acids. Trimming removed 3 bases at V and 5 bases at J, with 14 bases between. CDR1 and CDR2 from the germline V gene are MNHEY and SVGAGI. The CDR3 DNA follows: TGTGCCAGCAGTTATGCGGGTATGACCGACGAGCAGTACTTC. Protein sequence: CASSYAGMTDEQYF.

This clonotype occurred a few times. The V call is TRBV7-9, the J call TRBJ1-1, with TRBD1 as a possible D gene (5 bases). The CDR3 runs 14 residues. Trimming removed 1 base at V and 4 bases at J, with 10 bases between. Germline CDR1 reads SEHNR; CDR2 reads FQNEAQ (reference sequence). CDR3 in amino acids: CASSLGSQGTEAFF. The CDR3 nucleotides read TGTGCCAGCAGCTTAGGGTCGCAGGGCACTGAAGCTTTCTTT.

This clonotype has ten or more counts. This chain uses TRBV20-1 with TRBJ2-2, with TRBD2 identical over 7 bases. The CDR3 runs to 14 residues. With 0 bases clipped from V and 5 bases from J, the junction kept 3 bases outside the gene matches. CDR1 and CDR2 (germline): DFQATT, SNEGSKA (reference sequence). CDR3 sequence reads: CSAREGTITGELFF. The CDR3 nucleotides are TGCAGTGCTAGAGAGGGGACTATAACCGGGGAGCTGTTTTTT.

This clonotype was detected a few times. The chain combines TRBV20-1 with TRBJ2-5; 8 bases line up with TRBD2. This CDR3 is 16 amino acids long. With V trimmed by 0 bases and J by 5 bases, 11 bases remained unmatched. Germline CDR1 and CDR2: DFQATT and SNEGSKA (reference sequence). Here the CDR3 reads CSARDPRAGALETQYF. CDR3 DNA: TGCAGTGCTAGAGATCCTCGAGCGGGAGCTCTGGAGACCCAGTACTTC.

This clonotype was seen only a few times. The chain links TRBV27 to TRBJ2-3; no clear D. V lost 2 bases and J 2 bases, leaving 17 bases between the germline ends. CDR1 and CDR2 (germline): MNHEY, SMNVEV (reference sequence). The CDR3 totals 17 residues. DNA of the CDR3: TGTGCCAGCAGTTTAGTTCTCGAAAGGGCCTCCACAGATACGCAGTATTTT. It codes for CASSLVLERASTDTQYF.

With respect to this clonotype: One junction end does not reproduce the germline sequence, and a read error may be involved. The chain is built from TRBV20-1 and TRBJ2-1; 7 bases map to TRBD2. The germline V gene has CDR1 DFQATT and CDR2 SNEGSKA (reference sequence). There are 13 residues in the CDR3. Here the CDR3 reads CSARGGSYDEQFF. CDR3 DNA sequence: TGCAGTGCCCGGGGCGGGAGCTACGATGAGCAGTTCTTC.

The chain joins TRBV29-1 to TRBJ2-5, with D possibly being TRBD2 (6 bases). V lost 6 bases, J lost 5 bases, and 13 bases lay in between. This CDR3 has 12 amino acids. Germline values: CDR1 SQVTM, CDR2 ANQGSEA. The CDR3, as DNA: TGCAGCGTACAGCCGGCGGGGGAGACCCAGTACTTC. It codes for CSVQPAGETQYF.

This clonotype was detected only a few times. The CDR3 DNA sequence: TGCGCCAGCAGCACGGGACTAGCGGGGGCATCCTACGAGCAGTACTTC. It specifies CASSTGLAGASYEQYF. The gene calls are TRBV5-1 and TRBJ2-7, with 14 positions matching TRBD2. With 4 bases clipped from V and 1 base from J, the junction kept 4 bases outside the gene matches. Germline lookup yields CDR1 SGHRS and CDR2 YFSETQ. This CDR3 has 16 amino acids.

The rearrangement joins TRBV7-8 to TRBJ1-1; D is unresolved. The germline gives CDR1 SGHVS, CDR2 FQNEAQ. The germline V and J ends were trimmed by 1 base and 6 bases, with 9 bases remaining between them. This CDR3 spans 13 amino acids. The DNA for the CDR3 is TGTGCCAGCAGCTTAGTCTACGGGGCTGAAGCTTTCTTT. Its translation is CASSLVYGAEAFF.

This clonotype has just a few counts. This chain links TRBV7-8 with TRBJ2-1; a weak D match, TRBD2 (5 bases). CDR1 and CDR2 (germline): SGHVS, FQNEAQ. The CDR3 has 15 residues. Trimming stripped 10 bases from V and 7 bases from J, with 23 bases between. Here the CDR3 reads CATILPGKSWNEQFF. The CDR3 bases are TGTGCCACCATCCTCCCCGGGAAGTCTTGGAATGAGCAGTTCTTC.

The CDR3 loop is CASSSLAGYTDTQYF. The CDR3 nucleotides read TGTGCCAGCAGCTCCCTAGCGGGGTACACAGATACGCAGTATTTT. The V gene is TRBV7-9, the J gene TRBJ2-3; TRBD2 matches 9 bases. CDR3 size: 15 residues. V gave up 4 bases and J gave up 2 bases; unmatched junction bases: 4. Germline V gene data show CDR1 as SEHNR and CDR2 as FQNEAQ (reference sequence).

CDR3 region: CASSELGLGRFGTGELFF. CDR3 coding DNA: TGTGCCAGCAGTGAATTGGGTCTAGGGAGGTTCGGGACCGGGGAGCTGTTTTTT. The chain carries TRBV25-1 and TRBJ2-2, with a possible D match to TRBD2 (6 bases). CDR3 size: 18 residues. V lost 1 base to trimming and J lost 5 bases, with 20 bases between them. In germline, CDR1 is MGHDK, CDR2 SYGVNS.